This TCR beta chain was observed in a study of cytomegalovirus exposure and HLA in healthy donors. This clone occurred a few times. The ends were cut back, 0 bases at V and 0 bases at J, with 15 bases in the middle. CDR3 length equals 17 residues. Germline assignment: CDR1 MGHRA and CDR2 YSYEKL. This PCR relied on a set of 60 Vbeta primers and 13 Jbeta primers. Sequencing was performed with immunoSEQ multiplex PCR; in TCRdb, only in-frame clones are kept and a portion is missing. The sample shows roughly 180,000 clones, under 85% of them seen only once. The chain employs TRBV4-1 and TRBJ2-7; perhaps TRBD2 as D (5 bases). Sequenced sample: PBMCs. This TCR came from a man between 18 and 29 years old in good health and CMV-seronegative. This CDR3 is CASSQEDWIEGSYEQYF. CDR3 DNA sequence: TGCGCCAGCAGCCAAGAAGACTGGATCGAGGGCTCCTACGAGCAGTACTTC.